This T cell receptor beta chain was recovered during a study of OX40 agonist ivuxolimab in advanced cancers. Regarding the study as a whole: The antigen specificity of the peripheral T cells (those that were expanded) was not determined. CD4+ and CD8+ blood T cells expanded clonally by week 6 at 0.1 to 3.0 mg/kg. Among the lowest peripheral clonal expansion occurred in 0.1-3.0 mg/kg partial responders. CD8+ T cells averaged more expanded clones than CD4+.

A note on this clone: Its antigen is as yet unknown.

Looked up from germline, CDR1 is KGHSH and CDR2 is LQKENI. The CDR3 is 14 residues long. V lost 5 bases, J lost 3 bases, and 4 bases stayed unmatched. Some clones are missing from TCRdb's copy, which holds only in-frame ones; the method was immunoSEQ multiplex PCR. The sample yields over 65,000 clones, 80% to 85% seen once. The chain has TRBV18 and TRBJ2-7; 10 bases agree with TRBD2. This receptor was taken from an adult with an advanced solid tumor such as melanoma, head and neck, liver or kidney cancer. The sample here was CD4+ or CD8+ T cells sorted from blood, taken in a trial of the OX40 agonist ivuxolimab. The chain's CDR3 is CASSEKRGGYEQYF. CDR3 nucleotide sequence: TGTGCCAGCTCAGAAAAGCGGGGGGGCTACGAGCAGTACTTC.